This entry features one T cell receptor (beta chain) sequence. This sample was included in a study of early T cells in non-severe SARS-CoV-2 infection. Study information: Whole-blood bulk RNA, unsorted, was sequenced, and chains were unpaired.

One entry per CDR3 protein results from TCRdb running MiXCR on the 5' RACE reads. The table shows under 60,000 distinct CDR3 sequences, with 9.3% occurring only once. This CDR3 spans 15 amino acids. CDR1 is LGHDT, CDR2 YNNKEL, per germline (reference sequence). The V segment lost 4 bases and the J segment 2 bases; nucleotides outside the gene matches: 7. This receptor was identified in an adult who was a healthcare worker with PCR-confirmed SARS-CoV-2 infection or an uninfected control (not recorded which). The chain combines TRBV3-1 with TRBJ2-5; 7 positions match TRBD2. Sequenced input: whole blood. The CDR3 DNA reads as TGTGCCAGCAGCCCGTCAGCGGGGCTTCAAGAGACCCAGTACTTC. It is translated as CASSPSAGLQETQYF.